The rows below give T cell receptor beta chains drawn from one sample of a study of T cell responses to AZD1222 COVID-19 vaccine. Some clones are missing from TCRdb's copy, which holds only in-frame ones; the method was immunoSEQ multiplex PCR. This table has approximately 180,000 clones, about nine tenths appearing once. The specimen was peripheral blood, collected on day 0 of AZD1222 vaccination. The receptor set was obtained from an adult in good health. Each CDR3 is given with its conserved first and last residue. Each record gives: clone size, D gene, V gene, J gene, CDR3 DNA, CDR3 protein. D genes are given only for firm matches. Size is omitted from some rows. Given values are once, few, many or a class for expanded clones.

-	TRBD1	TRBV19	TRBJ2-7	TGTGCCAGTCAGGCCACGGCAGGGGGTAATTACGAGCAGTACTTC	CASQATAGGNYEQYF
-	-	TRBV5-1	TRBJ1-2	TGCGCCAGCAGCTCGGGACTAGGGGGGAACTATGGCTACACCTTC	CASSSGLGGNYGYTF
-	-	TRBV2	TRBJ1-5	TGTGCCAGCAGTCGAGAGAATAGCAATCAGCCCCAGCATTTT	CASSRENSNQPQHF
-	TRBD2	TRBV7-2	TRBJ2-7	TGTGCCAGCAGCTCCGGACTAGCGTTTTCCTACGAGCAGTACTTC	CASSSGLAFSYEQYF
-	-	TRBV18	TRBJ1-3	TGTGCCAGCTCACCAGGGGACTCTGGAAACACCATATATTTT	CASSPGDSGNTIYF
-	-	TRBV28	TRBJ2-5	TGTGCCAGCAATCTTGGGGGAGAGACCCAGTACTTC	CASNLGGETQYF
-	-	TRBV20-1	TRBJ1-2	TGCAGTGCTCCCGTCTTGGAAGGCTACACCTTC	CSAPVLEGYTF
-	TRBD1	TRBV28	TRBJ1-5	TGTGCCAGCAGTTTCAGGGGGGGTACTCAGCCCCAGCATTTT	CASSFRGGTQPQHF
-	-	TRBV6-5	TRBJ1-6	TGTGCCAGCAGTAGACTTAATTCACCCCTCCACTTT	CASSRLNSPLHF
-	-	TRBV2	TRBJ2-7	TGTGCCAGCAGTGACACAGGGTTCTCCTACGAGCAGTACTTC	CASSDTGFSYEQYF
-	TRBD1	TRBV24-1	TRBJ2-2	TGTGCCACCAGTGATTTCCGGGACAGGGGCAGCACCGGGGAGCTGTTTTTT	CATSDFRDRGSTGELFF
few	-	TRBV11-2	TRBJ1-5	TGTGCCAGCAGCTTAGCAGGGTTCAATCAGCCCCAGCATTTT	CASSLAGFNQPQHF
-	-	TRBV27	TRBJ2-7	TGTGCCAGCCGCTCCCGATCCGGAGTCTCCGAGCAGTACTTC	CASRSRSGVSEQYF
-	-	TRBV5-1	TRBJ1-2	TGCGCCAGCAGCTATGACGAGGGACGGAGCGGAAACTATGGCTACACCTTC	CASSYDEGRSGNYGYTF
once	TRBD1	TRBV19	TRBJ1-6	TGTGCCAGCCGACAGGGAGGGAATTCACCCCTCCACTTT	CASRQGGNSPLHF
-	-	TRBV28	TRBJ1-4	TGTGCCAGCAGGGCCCCTACAGGTGCAACTAATGAAAAACTGTTTTTT	CASRAPTGATNEKLFF
-	TRBD2	TRBV7-8	TRBJ2-7	TGTGCCAGCAGCTTAGCGACTAGCGGGCAGAGCTCCTACGAGCAGTACTTC	CASSLATSGQSSYEQYF
-	TRBD2	TRBV27	TRBJ2-7	TGTGCCAGCAGTGAAGACATACCGGGACTAGCGGGAGACCTCTACGAGCAGTACTTC	CASSEDIPGLAGDLYEQYF
-	TRBD1	TRBV30	TRBJ1-5	TGTGCCTGGAGTGTACCCCCAGGGGGTGGCAATCAGCCCCAGCATTTT	CAWSVPPGGGNQPQHF
-	-	TRBV5-5	TRBJ2-3	TGTGCCAGCAGCTTGGATACGGGATTAACAGATACGCAGTATTTT	CASSLDTGLTDTQYF
-	-	TRBV4-1	TRBJ2-1	TGCGCCAGCCACCAGGGAGATAAGAAGTACAATGAGCAGTTCTTC	CASHQGDKKYNEQFF
-	TRBD2	TRBV28	TRBJ2-2	TGTGCCAGCAGTCCACCGGGACTAGCGGGTGGGGGGACCGGGGAGCTGTTTTTT	CASSPPGLAGGGTGELFF
-	-	TRBV28	TRBJ1-1	TGTGCCATCCAGGGAATCACTGAAGCTTTCTTT	CAIQGITEAFF
-	-	TRBV28	TRBJ2-7	TGTGCCAGCACCGTCGGGACCTACGAGCAGTACTTC	CASTVGTYEQYF
-	-	TRBV2	TRBJ1-4	TGTGCCAGCAGTGAAAGGGGTGAAAAACTGTTTTTT	CASSERGEKLFF
-	-	TRBV19	TRBJ1-1	TGTGCCAGTAGTATGGCTGCGGGACTCCTAACTGAAGCTTTCTTT	CASSMAAGLLTEAFF
-	-	TRBV18	TRBJ2-7	TGTGCCAGCTCAAGGAGCGGTGCCTACGAGCAGTACTTC	CASSRSGAYEQYF
-	-	TRBV5-1	TRBJ1-6	TGCGCCAGCAGCTTCGAAGCTAATCTACCCCTCCACTTT	CASSFEANLPLHF
-	-	TRBV28	TRBJ2-7	TGTGCCAGCCTCTTTATGAGGGGCAGCTCCTACGAGCAGTACTTC	CASLFMRGSSYEQYF
-	-	TRBV5-1	TRBJ1-4	TGCGCCAGCAGCTTGGTCGTAGCGGGGGAGGGAAAACTGTTTTTT	CASSLVVAGEGKLFF
-	-	TRBV6-4	TRBJ1-3	TGTGCCAGCAGTGACTCGACGGGTCTCCGGGCTACTGGAAACACCATATATTTT	CASSDSTGLRATGNTIYF
-	-	TRBV5-5	TRBJ2-3	TGTGCCAGCAGCTTGTGGCAGGCGACAGATACGCAGTATTTT	CASSLWQATDTQYF
-	-	TRBV19	TRBJ1-5	TGTGCCAGTAGTATAGGAGTCAGTCAGCCCCAGCATTTT	CASSIGVSQPQHF
-	TRBD1	TRBV11-2	TRBJ2-7	TGTGCCAGCAGTTCAAAGAAGGGGACAGGGGGTTCCGACGAGCAGTACTTC	CASSSKKGTGGSDEQYF
once	-	TRBV21-1	TRBJ1-4	TGTGCCAGCAGCAAAGATAGTGGGGTGGGAAAACTGTTTTTT	CASSKDSGVGKLFF
-	TRBD2	TRBV27	TRBJ2-1	TGTGCCTCCGTGAGGGCTAGCGGGAGTTTGGATGAGCAGTTCTTC	CASVRASGSLDEQFF
-	TRBD1	TRBV30	TRBJ1-1	TGTGCCTGGGGGACAGGGAACACTGAAGCTTTCTTT	CAWGTGNTEAFF
-	TRBD1	TRBV28	TRBJ1-2	TGTGCCAGCAGTCTAGGCGGGACAGCTCTTTATGGCTACACCTTC	CASSLGGTALYGYTF